The clone carrying this T cell receptor (beta chain) was detected a few times. As yet, its antigen is unknown. Findings and caveats of the study: Tumor Treg TCRs overlapped most with tumor naive CD4+ cells. In terms of TCR gene usage, tumor memory CD4+ T cells clustered together with blood and lymph node memory CD4+ cells, as well as with lymph node naive CD4+ cells. Larger-cohort validation covered only one TCR beta V-J rearrangement.

CDR1 is MNHNS, CDR2 SASEGT, per germline. The CDR3 length is 12 residues. Trimming stripped 11 bases from V and 0 bases from J, with 8 bases between. The sorted Tregs were CD4+CD25+CD127-/low cells. Full-length variable regions came from constant-region reverse primers plus semi-nested Nested Universal Primer A PCR. One entry per CDR3 protein results from TCRdb running MiXCR on the 5' RACE reads. This sample has approximately 60,000 distinct CDR3 sequences; around 24% occur once, and the top ten carry approximately 2%. The chain links TRBV6-1 to TRBJ1-3, with D possibly TRBD1 on 5 matching bases. Sequencing input: tumor-infiltrating Tregs sorted from the breast tumor. This clonotype originated in a female donor with breast cancer. CDR3 protein: CASGRSGNTIYF. CDR3 in DNA: TGTGCCTCAGGGCGCTCTGGAAACACCATATATTTT.